This is a list of T cell receptor beta chains from one sample in a study of vaccination effects on CD4 cells after COVID-19. These receptors' antigens are unknown. Assay used: immunoSEQ multiplex PCR; TCRdb lists only in-frame clones, some missing. Here the sample spans over 45,000 clones, more than 60% being singletons. The material was CD4+ T cells from PBMCs cultured with SARS-CoV-2 spike peptides, obtained before COVID-19 vaccination. The receptor set was obtained from a human donor who received a COVID-19 vaccine. The CDR3 runs from the conserved cysteine through the conserved F or W. The order of the fields is CDR3 protein, CDR3 DNA, clone size, V gene, CDR3 length, J gene, D gene. D genes are given only for firm matches. Some rows have no size entry. The others give once, few or many, or a class for an expanded clone.

CASSLEGSYNEQFF,TGCGCCAGCAGCTTGGAGGGCTCCTACAATGAGCAGTTCTTC,NA,TRBV5-1,14,TRBJ2-1,NA
CASSLGLAASYNEQFF,TGTGCCAGCAGCTTAGGGCTAGCGGCCTCCTACAATGAGCAGTTCTTC,NA,TRBV7-3,16,TRBJ2-1,TRBD2
CASSPPGTALYEQYF,TGTGCCAGCTCACCCCCCGGGACGGCGTTATACGAGCAGTACTTC,NA,TRBV18,15,TRBJ2-7,NA
CASSLSRRAAGELFF,TGTGCCAGCAGTTTATCCAGGAGGGCGGCCGGGGAGCTGTTTTTT,NA,TRBV28,15,TRBJ2-2,NA
CASSPPSLTDTQYF,TGTGCCAGCAGCCCCCCCTCACTCACAGATACGCAGTATTTT,NA,TRBV9,14,TRBJ2-3,NA
CASSQGLAESSYNEQFF,TGTGCCAGCAGCCAAGGACTAGCGGAAAGCTCCTACAATGAGCAGTTCTTC,NA,TRBV16,17,TRBJ2-1,TRBD2
CASSPRQGGGYTF,TGTGCCAGCAGCCCTAGACAGGGTGGTGGCTACACCTTC,NA,TRBV6-2/TRBV6-3,13,TRBJ1-2,TRBD1
CASSSRDYPYNEQFF,TGTGCCAGCAGTAGCCGGGACTACCCCTACAATGAGCAGTTCTTC,few,TRBV9,15,TRBJ2-1,TRBD2
CASRGQYTEAFF,TGTGCCAGCAGGGGGCAGTACACTGAAGCTTTCTTT,once,TRBV6-6,12,TRBJ1-1,NA
CAWSLDRAGELFF,TGTGCCTGGAGTTTAGACAGGGCCGGGGAGCTGTTTTTT,NA,TRBV30,13,TRBJ2-2,TRBD1
CASSSTGIEAFF,TGCGCCAGCAGCTCGACAGGGATTGAAGCTTTCTTT,NA,TRBV5-1,12,TRBJ1-1,TRBD1
CASSLLGGNQPQHF,TGTGCCAGCAGTCTCCTCGGGGGCAATCAGCCCCAGCATTTT,NA,TRBV28,14,TRBJ1-5,NA
CASSIGGGNTIYF,TGTGCCAGTAGTATCGGAGGGGGCAACACCATATATTTT,few,TRBV19,13,TRBJ1-3,TRBD1
CASSLVQENTGELFF,TGTGCCAGCAGCTTGGTACAGGAAAACACCGGGGAGCTGTTTTTT,NA,TRBV5-4,15,TRBJ2-2,NA
CASSPVDRGGDTQYF,TGTGCCAGCAGCCCCGTAGACAGGGGGGGAGATACGCAGTATTTT,NA,TRBV5-6,15,TRBJ2-3,TRBD1
CASSRTWLAEAFF,TGTGCCAGCAGTCGAACTTGGTTGGCGGAAGCTTTCTTT,NA,TRBV28,13,TRBJ1-1,NA
CASSSRLVTDTQYF,TGCGCCAGCAGCTCTCGACTAGTAACAGATACGCAGTATTTT,NA,TRBV5-1,14,TRBJ2-3,NA
CASSQSPTESTEAFF,TGTGCCAGCAGCCAATCCCCGACGGAGAGCACTGAAGCTTTCTTT,NA,TRBV4-2,15,TRBJ1-1,NA
CASSLGAVSNQPQHF,TGTGCCAGCAGCTTGGGGGCAGTAAGCAATCAGCCCCAGCATTTT,NA,TRBV5-8,15,TRBJ1-5,NA
CATQGWDYGYTF,TGTGCCACCCAGGGGTGGGATTATGGCTACACCTTC,NA,TRBV28,12,TRBJ1-2,NA
CASSAGGQGANIQYF,TGTGCCAGCAGCGCAGGTGGACAGGGGGCGAACATTCAGTACTTC,NA,TRBV7-2,15,TRBJ2-4,TRBD1
CASSYGQPSYEQYF,TGTGCCAGCAGTTACGGACAGCCTTCCTACGAGCAGTACTTC,NA,TRBV6-6,14,TRBJ2-7,NA
CASSLGGRANTEAFF,TGTGCCAGCAGCTTAGGGGGCAGAGCGAACACTGAAGCTTTCTTT,few,TRBV11-1,15,TRBJ1-1,NA
CAWGTAKERQEQYF,TGTGCCTGGGGTACGGCTAAAGAGAGGCAAGAGCAGTACTTC,once,TRBV30,14,TRBJ2-7,NA
CASSIGAGPETQYF,TGTGCCAGTAGTATTGGGGCAGGCCCGGAGACCCAGTACTTC,NA,TRBV19,14,TRBJ2-5,NA
CASSPRAPGHEQYF,TGTGCCAGCAGCCCCCGGGCGCCGGGACACGAGCAGTACTTC,NA,TRBV9,14,TRBJ2-7,NA
CATSRVGVKNEQYF,TGTGCCACCAGCAGAGTGGGGGTGAAAAACGAGCAGTACTTC,NA,TRBV15,14,TRBJ2-7,NA
CASSQGGTLIHF,TGCGCCAGCAGTCAAGGGGGGACCCTCATCCACTTT,NA,TRBV23-1,12,TRBJ1-6,NA
CASSSYNSPLHF,TGTGCCAGCAGCTCCTATAATTCACCCCTCCACTTT,few,TRBV3-1/TRBV3-2,12,TRBJ1-6,NA
CASSTGLGYTF,TGTGCCAGCAGTACAGGGCTAGGCTACACCTTC,NA,TRBV28,11,TRBJ1-2,NA
CASSILLTSPNEQFF,TGTGCCAGTAGTATCTTATTGACTAGCCCCAATGAGCAGTTCTTC,NA,TRBV19,15,TRBJ2-1,TRBD2